This T cell receptor beta chain was observed in a study of blood T cells in healthy people across ages. The V and J ends lost 1 base and 6 bases respectively, with 19 bases between them. Per the germline V gene, CDR1 is MGHRA and CDR2 is YSYEKL. The length of the CDR3 is 16 residues. This clonotype has more than one count but fewer than ten. PCR was performed a second time for roughly 7 to 11 cycles using a sample-barcoded 5' primer and a J-beta primer mix. TCRdb re-called the 5' RACE reads through MiXCR, storing one row per CDR3 protein. This sample has fewer than 950,000 distinct CDR3 sequences, with less than 70% found just once.

The sequenced material came from blood. This chain connects TRBV4-1 to TRBJ2-7, with D tentatively TRBD1 or TRBD2 (5 bases each). This TCR derives from a man at least 80 years old in good health. The DNA for the CDR3 is TGCGCCAGCAGCCAAGTCCACCCACGGGTGAGGGGCGAGCAGTACTTC. It codes for CASSQVHPRVRGEQYF.